Below, 25 T cell receptor beta chains from the same sample are listed, as sequenced in a study of T cell responses to AZD1222 COVID-19 vaccine (dated by TCRdb to the early 2020s). The library was produced with the immunoSEQ multiplex PCR assay. This is the immuneACCESS table as TCRdb keeps it, with only in-frame sequences that have V and J called. A part of the clones is gone; compared with another copy, unresolved V genes explain less than half, and the rest is unexplained. Counted in this sample were about 85,000 clones; about 91% of them appeared once. Together, the top ten hold approximately 10% of the sample. According to the study, the label for this sample's time point signals: baseline before first vaccination. The sample's treatment or condition label, in plain terms: meningococcal conjugate vaccine given as trial control. Material: peripheral blood, obtained on day 0 of MenACWY control vaccination. The source is an adult in good health.

In this sample, this clone turned up a few times. The rearrangement joins TRBV2 to TRBJ1-1, with TRBD1 matching 8 bases. Per germline, CDR1 SNHLY and CDR2 FYNNEI. This CDR3 is 16 amino acids long. J gave up 3 bases and V 6 bases, and 12 bases lay outside the gene matches. The CDR3 here is CASSHDRGRLDTEAFF. The CDR3 coding sequence is TGTGCCAGCAGCCACGACAGGGGCAGATTGGACACTGAAGCTTTCTTT.

This clone showed up just once. The gene calls are TRBV19 and TRBJ2-1; 13 bases line up with TRBD2. The length of the CDR3 is 15 residues. Germline V CDR1 and CDR2: LNHDA, SQIVND (reference sequence). The trim removed 6 bases at V and 7 bases at J, leaving 6 bases unmatched. CDR3 coding DNA: TGTGCCAGTAGGAGACTAGCGGGGGGCGATAATGAGCAGTTCTTC. Amino acid sequence: CASRRLAGGDNEQFF.

The J gene is TRBJ2-1, the V gene TRBV25-1; the match to TRBD1 covers 9 bases. CDR3 size: 18 residues. V gave up 6 bases and J gave up 0 bases; unmatched junction bases: 12. Per germline, CDR1 MGHDK and CDR2 SYGVNS. CDR3 in DNA: TGTGCCAGCAGCGCGGGGACAGGGCTCAGGAGCTCCTACAATGAGCAGTTCTTC. Protein product: CASSAGTGLRSSYNEQFF.

The chain employs TRBV9 and TRBJ2-6; maybe TRBD2 (8 bases). Germline CDR1 SGDLS, CDR2 YYNGEE. CDR3 size: 18 residues. V was cut by 4 bases and J by 0 bases, with 17 bases left in between. The CDR3 spells CASSLREGASSGANVLTF. CDR3 nucleotides: TGTGCCAGCAGCTTACGGGAGGGGGCGAGCTCTGGGGCCAACGTCCTGACTTTC.

The table lists this clone with a few counts. The chain joins TRBV2 to TRBJ2-1; 10 bases are a match to TRBD2. This CDR3 contains 16 residues. Losses at the gene ends were 4 bases for V and 6 bases for J; bases not matched to a gene: 9. Germline values: CDR1 SNHLY, CDR2 FYNNEI. The CDR3 DNA is TGTGCCAGCAGTGGAATATCTAGCGGGGGAAGCAATGAGCAGTTCTTC. Protein sequence: CASSGISSGGSNEQFF.

This clone has a single count. CDR3 in amino acids: CASRQGNNEQFF. Written as DNA, the CDR3 is TGTGCCAGCAGACAGGGGAACAATGAGCAGTTCTTC. This chain links TRBV7-9 with TRBJ2-1; 7 nucleotides line up with TRBD1. Germline V gene data show CDR1 as SEHNR and CDR2 as FQNEAQ (reference sequence). This CDR3 has 12 residues. The V gene end was trimmed by 6 bases and the J gene end by 5 bases; junction bases not matched to a gene: 1.

The V and J genes are TRBV6-6 and TRBJ2-1, with 7 bases matching TRBD1. J was trimmed by 3 bases and V by 6 bases; bases with no gene match: 5. The germline V gene has CDR1 MNHNY and CDR2 SVGAGI (reference sequence). CDR3 length: 14 residues. DNA of the CDR3: TGTGCCAGCAGCCAGGGGGACCACTACAATGAGCAGTTCTTC. Protein product: CASSQGDHYNEQFF.

V is TRBV7-6 and J is TRBJ1-1, with D possibly matching TRBD1 (6 bases). Germline-derived CDR1 and CDR2 are SGHVS and FNYEAQ. Trimming took off 4 bases at V and 4 bases at J, with 16 bases between the two ends. There are 15 residues in the CDR3. The CDR3 DNA reads TGTGCCAGCAGCTATGGGGGGGCGATGGGCACTGAAGCTTTCTTT. Translation gives CASSYGGAMGTEAFF.

This chain uses TRBV3-1 (or the pseudogene TRBV3-2) with TRBJ1-6; 12 nucleotides agree with TRBD1. The V gene end was trimmed by 4 bases and the J gene end by 7 bases; junction bases not matched to a gene: 8. The germline V gene encodes CDR1 LGHDT and CDR2 YNNKEL (reference sequence). The CDR3 contains 17 residues. CDR3 sequence reads: CASSPGTGGGGNSPLHF. The CDR3 coding sequence is TGTGCCAGCAGCCCCGGGACAGGGGGCGGCGGGAATTCACCCCTCCACTTT.

CDR3 DNA: TGTGCCAGCAGCTTACTATCGTCTAGCACAGATACGCAGTATTTT. This codes for CASSLLSSSTDTQYF. The rearrangement joins TRBV7-9 to TRBJ2-3; the D is unclear. Trimming stripped 2 bases from V and 0 bases from J, with 9 bases between. CDR1 and CDR2 from the germline V gene are SEHNR and FQNEAQ (reference sequence). The CDR3 runs 15 residues.

This rearrangement joins TRBV7-2 to TRBJ2-1; 10 nucleotides match TRBD1. Germline V gene data show CDR1 as SGHTA and CDR2 as FQGNSA. Trimming cost V 6 bases and J 1 base; bases outside gene matches: 3. This CDR3 is 15 amino acids long. The CDR3 region is CASSLDRGSYNEQFF. Here the CDR3 DNA reads TGTGCCAGCAGTTTGGACAGGGGGTCCTACAATGAGCAGTTCTTC.

As DNA, the CDR3 is TGTGCCAGCAGCGTAGGGAGGGCAGGCAGCTCTGGAAACACCATATATTTT. Protein product: CASSVGRAGSSGNTIYF. The genes are TRBV9 and TRBJ1-3; no reliable D call. CDR3 length: 17 amino acids. The germline V gene has CDR1 SGDLS and CDR2 YYNGEE. The V end lost 0 bases, the J end lost 0 bases, and 13 bases lay between the germline ends.

The CDR3 protein is CASSRSGTEAFF. Written as DNA, the CDR3 is TGTGCCAGCTCACGCAGCGGCACTGAAGCTTTCTTT. J is TRBJ1-1 and V is TRBV18, with D unresolved. The V gene lost 4 bases and the J gene lost 4 bases, with 7 bases spanning the gap. The CDR3 consists of 12 residues. The germline gives CDR1 KGHSH, CDR2 LQKENI.

The V and J genes are TRBV7-2 and TRBJ1-2, with a tentative D call TRBD1 (5 bases). V lost 1 base, J lost 3 bases, and 18 bases lay in between. Germline-derived CDR1 and CDR2 are SGHTA and FQGNSA. CDR3 length: 17 amino acids. The CDR3 region has the DNA TGTGCCAGCAGCTTAGGTCGGGTCCAGGGTAGGGACTATGGCTACACCTTC. It is translated as CASSLGRVQGRDYGYTF.

J is TRBJ1-4 and V is TRBV5-5; no firm D call. Between the trimmed V and J ends, which lost 2 bases and 1 base, there was a span of 9 bases. CDR1 and CDR2 from the germline V gene are SGHKS and YYEKEE (reference sequence). This CDR3 is 15 amino acids long. The CDR3 sequence: CASSFSPETNEKLFF. The CDR3 DNA sequence: TGTGCCAGCAGCTTCAGTCCGGAAACTAATGAAAAACTGTTTTTT.

The V call is TRBV5-1, the J call TRBJ1-1; no clear D gene. The V gene's germline CDR1 is SGHRS and CDR2 YFSETQ. CDR3 length equals 14 residues. The V end lost 0 bases, the J end lost 7 bases, and 13 bases lay between the germline ends. DNA for the CDR3: TGCGCCAGCAGCTTGGGGAGTGGGCAGATTGAAGCTTTCTTT. Protein sequence: CASSLGSGQIEAFF.

The genes are TRBV18 and TRBJ1-5; D is possibly TRBD1 (5 bases). The CDR3 sequence is 20 residues long. Germline lookup yields CDR1 KGHSH and CDR2 LQKENI. Trimming shortened V by 5 bases and J by 5 bases, and 31 bases separated the two germline ends. This CDR3 is CASSTGRTMGREGLYQPQHF. For the CDR3, the DNA is TGTGCCAGCTCAACAGGCCGCACCATGGGGAGGGAGGGACTATATCAGCCCCAGCATTTT.

This clone is a singleton in its sample. This sequence joins TRBV6-5 and TRBJ1-2; TRBD1 might be the D (5 bases). The CDR3 loop spans 15 amino acids. From germline, CDR1 is MNHEY and CDR2 SVGAGI. The germline V and J ends were trimmed by 2 bases and 7 bases, with 17 bases remaining between them. CDR3 sequence (DNA): TGTGCCAGCAGTTACGAGGGGCCACTATCCTCTGGCTACACCTTC. As protein: CASSYEGPLSSGYTF.

The chain combines TRBV19 with TRBJ2-1, with 9 bases that match TRBD1. This CDR3 region has 14 residues. Germline lookup yields CDR1 LNHDA and CDR2 SQIVND (reference sequence). J gave up 7 bases and V 4 bases, and 5 bases lay outside the gene matches. The CDR3 region is CASSRTGDNNEQFF. The DNA for the CDR3 is TGTGCCAGTAGTAGGACAGGGGATAATAATGAGCAGTTCTTC.

The chain carries TRBV29-1 and TRBJ1-2; D gene unclear. Germline CDR1 and CDR2: SQVTM and ANQGSEA. The CDR3 runs to 13 residues. The V end lost 2 bases, the J end lost 0 bases, and 7 bases lay between the germline ends. CDR3 in amino acids: CSVEIIPNYGYTF. In nucleotides, the CDR3 is TGCAGCGTTGAAATTATACCTAACTATGGCTACACCTTC.

CDR3 protein: CASSLSGGTFNEQFF. Written as DNA, the CDR3 is TGTGCCAGCAGCTTGTCGGGGGGGACCTTCAATGAGCAGTTCTTC. This chain uses TRBV5-4 with TRBJ2-1, with 8 bases lining up with TRBD2. This CDR3 region has 15 residues. Germline values: CDR1 SGHNT, CDR2 YYREEE (reference sequence). J lost 6 bases, V lost 1 base, and 6 bases had no gene match.

This chain connects TRBV6-2 or TRBV6-3 to TRBJ1-6; TRBD1 might be the D (6 bases). Between the trimmed V and J ends, which lost 6 bases and 10 bases, there was a span of 13 bases. Germline CDR1 and CDR2: MNHEY and SVGEGT. This CDR3 spans 13 amino acids. The CDR3 DNA reads as TGTGCCAGCAGCCAACAGGGTGGATCACCCCTCCACTTT. Encoded protein: CASSQQGGSPLHF.

The J gene is TRBJ1-1, the V gene TRBV5-1, with 10 bases fitting TRBD1. With 5 bases clipped from V and 0 bases from J, the junction kept 7 bases outside the gene matches. This CDR3 region has 16 residues. CDR1 and CDR2 (germline): SGHRS, YFSETQ. The CDR3 is CASSPGTGVLNTEAFF. The CDR3 DNA reads TGCGCCAGCAGTCCCGGGACAGGGGTCTTGAACACTGAAGCTTTCTTT.

The chain combines TRBV19 with TRBJ1-2, with 7 bases identical to TRBD1. V shed 5 bases, J shed 5 bases, and the junction held 5 bases outside the gene matches. The V gene's germline CDR1 is LNHDA and CDR2 SQIVND (reference sequence). This CDR3 contains 13 residues. The CDR3 loop reads CASSRTGEYGYTF. The CDR3, as DNA: TGTGCCAGTAGTCGGACAGGAGAATATGGCTACACCTTC.

The rearrangement uses TRBV3-1 (or the pseudogene TRBV3-2) and TRBJ1-6; 8 bases map to TRBD1. Germline V gene data show CDR1 as LGHDT and CDR2 as YNNKEL (reference sequence). The CDR3 loop spans 14 amino acids. With 5 bases clipped from V and 7 bases from J, the junction kept 4 bases outside the gene matches. CDR3 amino acids: CASSDTGGNSPLHF. DNA of the CDR3: TGTGCCAGCAGCGATACAGGGGGAAATTCACCCCTCCACTTT.